These 24 T cell receptor beta chains were all obtained from the same sample, sequenced in a study of T-cell memory formation after mild COVID-19. MiXCR, applied by TCRdb to the 5' RACE reads, yields one record per CDR3 protein. The table includes 200,000 to 300,000 distinct CDR3 sequences, 15% to 20% detected once. Sequencing used PBMCs or a T cell subset sorted from them (not recorded which). These receptor sequences come from a man younger than 30 who had mild COVID-19 (a few samples of this study predate the infection). Cell type and time point are not known.

The rearrangement uses TRBV9 and TRBJ2-2, with unresolved D. Trimming took off 4 bases at V and 5 bases at J, with 12 bases between the two ends. The CDR3 has 14 amino acids. Germline V gives CDR1 SGDLS, CDR2 YYNGEE. This chain's CDR3 is CASSSIERTGELFF. The CDR3 DNA reads TGTGCCAGCAGCTCCATTGAGAGAACCGGGGAGCTGTTTTTT.

This clonotype was counted at least ten times. The chain carries TRBV20-1 and TRBJ2-5, with TRBD2 as a possible D gene (6 bases). Trimming stripped 3 bases from V and 3 bases from J, with 14 bases between. The CDR3 is 14 residues long. Germline V gene sequence: CDR1 DFQATT, CDR2 SNEGSKA (reference sequence). The CDR3 nucleotides read TGCAGTGCTAGCGATAGCGGCAAAAAAGAGACCCAGTACTTC. Translated, it gives CSASDSGKKETQYF.

The CDR3, as DNA: TGTGCCAGCAGCTTACTCGGGGACTACCAAGAGACCCAGTACTTC. Translated: CASSLLGDYQETQYF. The V gene is TRBV7-6, the J gene TRBJ2-5; TRBD2 might be the D (6 bases). V lost 2 bases, J lost 0 bases, and 10 bases lay in between. CDR3 size: 15 residues. Germline CDR1 and CDR2: SGHVS and FNYEAQ. The full variable domain, with the rest looked up from reference TRBV7-6 and TRBJ2-5, is GAGVSQSPRYKVTKRGQDVALRCDPISGHVSLYWYRQALGQGPEFLTYFNYEAQQDKSGLPNDRFSAERPEGSISTLTIQRTEQRDSAMYRCASSLLGDYQETQYFGPGTRLLVL.

The sample holds a few counts of this clonotype. The V call is TRBV7-2, the J call TRBJ2-7; 11 bases map to TRBD2. Germline CDR1 and CDR2: SGHTA and FQGNSA. J gave up 7 bases and V 5 bases, and 7 bases lay outside the gene matches. The CDR3 contains 14 residues. The CDR3 nucleotides are TGTGCCAGCAGCCTAACGGGACTAGCGGAAGAGCAGTACTTC. It codes for CASSLTGLAEEQYF.

This clonotype was seen a few times. This sequence joins TRBV6-5 and TRBJ2-7, with 7 bases that match TRBD2. CDR1 and CDR2 (germline): MNHEY, SVGAGI. The CDR3 is 16 residues long. J gave up 4 bases and V 2 bases, and 11 bases lay outside the gene matches. CDR3 protein: CASSYQGSGGVYEQYF. The CDR3 DNA sequence: TGTGCCAGCAGTTACCAAGGGTCGGGGGGTGTGTACGAGCAGTACTTC.

Only a few counts were recorded for this clonotype. The V gene is TRBV7-3, the J gene TRBJ2-1, with 7 bases fitting TRBD1. The V and J ends lost 5 bases and 3 bases, in that order; junction bases with no gene match: 7. Germline CDR1 is SGHTA and CDR2 is FQGTGA. The CDR3 extends over 15 amino acids. In DNA, the CDR3 is TGTGCCAGCAGCACTACCGGGACAGACTACAATGAGCAGTTCTTC. Amino acids: CASSTTGTDYNEQFF.

This clonotype was observed many times. A junction boundary mismatches the germline segment, possibly from a read error. V and J are TRBV6-2 or TRBV6-3 and TRBJ1-5; no definite D call. This CDR3 contains 13 residues. Germline V gene sequence: CDR1 MNHEY, CDR2 SVGEGT. CDR3 bases: TGTGCCAGCGGTTACACGGCGTATCAGCCCCAGCATTTT. This codes for CASGYTAYQPQHF.

This clonotype has just a few counts. V and J are TRBV15 and TRBJ1-1; D is unresolved. Germline V gene sequence: CDR1 LNHNV, CDR2 YYDKDF (reference sequence). This CDR3 is built from 14 residues. The V end was cut by 7 bases, the J end by 3 bases, with 15 bases between. The CDR3 nucleotides are TGTGCCACCACCCTCCGGGGTGGTCACACTGAAGCTTTCTTT. Translated, it gives CATTLRGGHTEAFF.

The chain is built from TRBV18 and TRBJ2-7; D is ambiguous. The length of the CDR3 is 15 residues. With 0 bases removed from V and 3 bases from J, the gap between germline ends came to 12 bases. Germline CDR1 is KGHSH and CDR2 is LQKENI. CDR3 amino acids: CASSPPGRQLYEQYF. The CDR3 region has the DNA TGTGCCAGCTCACCACCGGGCAGACAACTCTACGAGCAGTACTTC.

This chain joins TRBV5-1 and TRBJ2-3; the D gene is possibly TRBD2 (7 bases). The V end was cut by 0 bases, the J end by 4 bases, with 18 bases between. Germline V CDR1 and CDR2: SGHRS, YFSETQ. There are 17 residues in the CDR3. The CDR3 DNA reads TGCGCCAGCAGCTTGGTATCGAGGGGGGGCCCGCCAGATACGCAGTATTTT. As protein: CASSLVSRGGPPDTQYF.

The chain has TRBV5-1 and TRBJ1-5; D perhaps matches TRBD1 (5 bases). This CDR3 region has 15 residues. Trimming took off 0 bases at V and 6 bases at J, with 13 bases between the two ends. From germline, CDR1 is SGHRS and CDR2 YFSETQ. The CDR3 DNA sequence: TGCGCCAGCAGCTTGGACGGGGGATCGGGTCAGCCCCAGCATTTT. It codes for CASSLDGGSGQPQHF.

V gene TRBV7-9 combines with J gene TRBJ2-2, with no clear D. The germline CDR1 and CDR2 sequences are SEHNR and FQNEAQ (reference sequence). CDR3 length: 13 amino acids. Trimming removed 5 bases at V and 4 bases at J, with 8 bases between. The CDR3 region has the DNA TGTGCCAGCAGCGCCCGGAGCACCGGGGAGCTGTTTTTT. It translates to CASSARSTGELFF.

This chain uses TRBV9 with TRBJ2-7, with D possibly being TRBD1 (6 bases). Germline V gene data show CDR1 as SGDLS and CDR2 as YYNGEE. Trimming shortened V by 3 bases and J by 0 bases, and 10 bases separated the two germline ends. This CDR3 has 14 amino acids. The CDR3 spells CASSGRTDSYEQYF. The CDR3 bases are TGTGCCAGCAGCGGCCGGACAGACTCCTACGAGCAGTACTTC. Combining the CDR3 with reference TRBV9 and TRBJ2-7 gives the whole variable domain DSGVTQTPKHLITATGQRVTLRCSPRSGDLSVYWYQQSLDQGLQFLIQYYNGEERAKGNILERFSAQQFPDLHSELNLSSLELGDSALYFCASSGRTDSYEQYFGPGTRLTVT.

The gene calls are TRBV4-3 and TRBJ2-2, with TRBD2 matching 7 bases. Germline CDR1 is LGHNA and CDR2 is YSLEER. Unmatched junction bases numbered 5, after V lost 0 bases and J lost 4 bases. CDR3 length: 16 amino acids. This CDR3 is CASSQDPLAVTGELFF. Written as DNA, the CDR3 is TGCGCCAGCAGCCAAGATCCCCTAGCGGTCACCGGGGAGCTGTTTTTT.

The V gene is TRBV6-5, the J gene TRBJ2-7; 10 positions agree with TRBD2. The CDR3 is 13 amino acids. CDR1 is MNHEY, CDR2 SVGAGI, per germline. The CDR3 sequence is CASSPTRTSGLHV. The CDR3 coding sequence is TGTGCCAGCAGTCCGACCCGGACTAGCGGTTTGCACGTC.

This clonotype has ten or more counts. The chain uses TRBV6-2 or TRBV6-3 and TRBJ2-3; possibly TRBD2 for D (6 bases). CDR1 and CDR2 from the germline V gene are MNHEY and SVGEGT. This CDR3 has 16 amino acids. The V and J ends lost 6 bases and 6 bases respectively, with 22 bases between them. CDR3 residues: CASRPWGENRGDTQYF. The CDR3 DNA reads as TGTGCCAGCAGGCCCTGGGGGGAAAACCGGGGCGATACGCAGTATTTT.

CDR3 DNA sequence: TGCGCCAGCAGCTTCGGACTAGCTATTGAGCAGTTCTTC. It encodes CASSFGLAIEQFF. V and J are TRBV5-1 and TRBJ2-1; 8 nucleotides agree with TRBD2. The germline V gene encodes CDR1 SGHRS and CDR2 YFSETQ. J lost 9 bases, V lost 2 bases, and 4 bases had no gene match. The CDR3 totals 13 residues. Full variable domain (outside the CDR3, taken from reference TRBV5-1 and TRBJ2-1): KAGVTQTPRYLIKTRGQQVTLSCSPISGHRSVSWYQQTPGQGLQFLFEYFSETQRNKGNFPGRFSGRQFSNSRSEMNVSTLELGDSALYLCASSFGLAIEQFFGPGTRLTVL.

This clonotype was detected only a few times. V and J are TRBV4-3 and TRBJ2-3; 7 bases are shared with TRBD2. Germline assignment: CDR1 LGHNA and CDR2 YSLEER. The ends lost 3 bases at V and 2 bases at J; junction bases unmatched: 5. The CDR3 sequence is 15 residues long. CDR3 amino acids: CASSQREGLTDTQYF. The CDR3 DNA reads as TGCGCCAGCAGCCAGAGGGAGGGCCTCACAGATACGCAGTATTTT.

The chain employs TRBV6-2 or TRBV6-3 and TRBJ2-2; 7 nucleotides align to TRBD1. This CDR3 comprises 19 residues. The ends lost 2 bases at V and 0 bases at J; junction bases unmatched: 12. Germline V gene sequence: CDR1 MNHEY, CDR2 SVGEGT. The CDR3 region is CASSYPLTGPTSNTGELFF. In nucleotides, the CDR3 is TGTGCCAGCAGTTACCCCCTGACAGGGCCCACTTCGAACACCGGGGAGCTGTTTTTT.

The rearrangement uses TRBV19 and TRBJ1-5, with 8 bases identical to TRBD1. Germline values: CDR1 LNHDA, CDR2 SQIVND (reference sequence). The CDR3 has 14 amino acids. V shed 3 bases, J shed 7 bases, and the junction held 5 bases outside the gene matches. CDR3 in amino acids: CASSIRDRRQPQHF. DNA for the CDR3: TGTGCCAGTAGTATCCGGGACAGGAGACAGCCCCAGCATTTT. The full variable domain, in which reference TRBV19 and TRBJ1-5 provide the parts outside the CDR3, is DGGITQSPKYLFRKEGQNVTLSCEQNLNHDAMYWYRQDPGQGLRLIYYSQIVNDFQKGDIAEGYSVSREKKESFPLTVTSAQKNPTAFYLCASSIRDRRQPQHFGDGTRLSIL.

A few counts support this clonotype. This chain joins TRBV5-8 and TRBJ2-5, with 7 bases that match TRBD1. The J segment lost 2 bases and the V segment lost 5 bases, leaving 18 bases of the junction unmatched. Germline V gene data show CDR1 as SGHTS and CDR2 as YDEGEE. The CDR3 is 18 amino acids. CDR3 sequence: CASRPGTAVHPLQETQYF. The CDR3 nucleotides are TGTGCCAGCAGACCCGGGACAGCCGTCCACCCCCTACAAGAGACCCAGTACTTC.

In this sample, this clonotype turned up a few times. This chain uses TRBV29-1 with TRBJ1-1, with D uncertain. Germline CDR1 SQVTM, CDR2 ANQGSEA. Trimming removed 6 bases from V and 0 bases from J, with 11 bases in between. This CDR3 is 13 amino acids long. CDR3 in DNA: TGCAGCGTCACTGGCAGACTGAACACTGAAGCTTTCTTT. Translation gives CSVTGRLNTEAFF.

V is TRBV18 and J is TRBJ2-5; D gene ambiguous. CDR1 and CDR2 (germline): KGHSH, LQKENI. The ends were cut back, 2 bases at V and 5 bases at J, with 18 bases in the middle. The CDR3 covers 16 residues. The CDR3 here is CASSPFPRQDRETQYF. As DNA, the CDR3 is TGTGCCAGCTCACCATTTCCCCGCCAGGACCGCGAGACCCAGTACTTC.

This clonotype showed up many times. The CDR3: CASSQVWAVSDTQYF. CDR3 nucleotides: TGCGCCAGCAGCCAAGTCTGGGCTGTCTCAGATACGCAGTATTTT. The chain joins TRBV4-3 to TRBJ2-3; no clear D gene. The CDR3 loop spans 15 amino acids. Trimming pared 1 base from V and 4 bases from J, leaving 12 bases between. Germline CDR1 LGHNA, CDR2 YSLEER.